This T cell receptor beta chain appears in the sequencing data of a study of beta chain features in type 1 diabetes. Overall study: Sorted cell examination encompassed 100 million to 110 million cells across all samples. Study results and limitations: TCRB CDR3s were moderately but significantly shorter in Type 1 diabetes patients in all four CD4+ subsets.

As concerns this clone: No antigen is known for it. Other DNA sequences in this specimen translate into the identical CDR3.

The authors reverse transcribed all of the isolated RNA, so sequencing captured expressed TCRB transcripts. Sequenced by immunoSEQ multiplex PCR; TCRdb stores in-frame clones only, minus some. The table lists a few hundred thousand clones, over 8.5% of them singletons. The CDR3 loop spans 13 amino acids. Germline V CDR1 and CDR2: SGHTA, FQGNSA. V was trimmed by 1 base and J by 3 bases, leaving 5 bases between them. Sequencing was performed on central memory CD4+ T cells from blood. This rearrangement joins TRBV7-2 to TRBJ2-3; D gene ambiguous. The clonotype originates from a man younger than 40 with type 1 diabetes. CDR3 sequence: CASSLVGTDTQYF. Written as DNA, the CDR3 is TGTGCCAGCAGCTTAGTGGGAACAGATACGCAGTATTTT.